The clone carrying this T cell receptor (beta chain) was observed at least ten times. As for time point: after trial treatment. Treatment given: LDRT plus nivolumab, ipilimumab, low-dose cyclophosphamide and aspirin (RACIN trial). Ipilimumab, nivolumab, aspirin, low-dose cyclophosphamide and low-dose radiotherapy were administered to donors. The CDR3 runs 16 residues. Germline V CDR1 and CDR2: DFQATT, SNEGSKA (reference sequence). V gave up 6 bases and J gave up 0 bases, with 17 bases separating them. This specimen belongs to a study of low-dose radiotherapy and immunotherapy resistance in tumors. Study-level information: Members of Cohort 1 were treated with 0.5 Gy per fraction every 2 weeks. The prescribed total PTV dose was 6.5 Gy. Cyclophosphamide went in intravenously at 200 mg/m2 every two weeks, one day before radiation and immunotherapy.

Primers targeting TRAV and TRBV primed first-strand cDNA, covering alpha and beta chains. Amplification of TCRs used a constant-region primer and V-primer adapter for roughly 21 PCR cycles. By in vitro transcription, the isolated mRNA was amplified. Each CDR3 protein is one row after TCRdb ran MiXCR on the reads. The sample lists 75,000 to 95,000 distinct CDR3 sequences, 20% occurring once. This receptor was identified in a female donor with ovarian cancer. The chain carries TRBV20-1 and TRBJ1-4; possibly TRBD1 for D (6 bases). This material consisted of PBMCs, taken after low-dose radiotherapy plus immunotherapy. Here the CDR3 reads CSAAPGGAATNEKLFF. The CDR3 DNA reads TGCAGTGCGGCCCCGGGGGGGGCCGCAACTAATGAAAAACTGTTTTTT.